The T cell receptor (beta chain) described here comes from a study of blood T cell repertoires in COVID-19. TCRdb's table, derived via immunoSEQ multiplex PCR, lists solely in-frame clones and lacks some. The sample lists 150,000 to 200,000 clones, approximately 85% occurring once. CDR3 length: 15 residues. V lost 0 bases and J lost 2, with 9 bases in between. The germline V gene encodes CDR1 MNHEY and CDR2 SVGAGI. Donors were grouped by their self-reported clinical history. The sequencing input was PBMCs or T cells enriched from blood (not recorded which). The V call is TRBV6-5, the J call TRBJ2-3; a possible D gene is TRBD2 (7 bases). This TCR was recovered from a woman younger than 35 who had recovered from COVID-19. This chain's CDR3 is CASSYSGGDTDTQYF. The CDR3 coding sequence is TGTGCCAGCAGTTACTCAGGGGGGGACACAGATACGCAGTATTTT.